This T cell receptor beta chain came from a study of identical twins. TCRdb independently ran MiXCR on the 5' RACE reads; one entry per CDR3 protein. The sample holds some 590,000 distinct CDR3 sequences, more than 9% seen once. Among all donors, each was a healthy Caucasian. Germline-derived CDR1 and CDR2 are DFQATT and SNEGSKA (reference sequence). Trimming left V 6 bases short and J 2 bases short, with 7 bases between. This CDR3 has 12 residues. This clonotype was seen more than once but under ten times. Another study also made use of these data, one on yellow fever vaccine responses in identical twins.

What was sequenced was PBMCs. The chain carries TRBV20-1 and TRBJ2-2; D is undetermined. The clonotype comes from a woman between 18 and 30 years old in good health. The CDR3 nucleotides are TGCAGTGCCACAGAAAACACCGGGGAGCTGTTTTTT. Translation gives CSATENTGELFF.